This is a list of T cell receptor beta chains from one sample in a study of post-analysis software for immune sequencing data. TCRdb fed the PCR reads into MiXCR, producing one record per CDR3 protein. This table has about 540,000 distinct CDR3 sequences, around a third appearing once. Sequenced input: blood. Receptor source: a girl aged 2-17 years with multiple sclerosis. Both conserved end residues are part of each CDR3. Fields, in order: D gene, clone size, J gene, V gene, CDR3 DNA, CDR3 protein. A D gene is named only where the DNA matches it firmly. Expanded clones get a size class; other rows say once, few or many, or leave the size out.

NA | NA | TRBJ1-2 | TRBV20-1 | TGCAGTGCCACCGGGGTCTCAAGAACGCACTATGGCTACACCTTC | CSATGVSRTHYGYTF
TRBD2 | NA | TRBJ2-1 | TRBV7-3 | TGTGCCAGCAACTTACTAGCGGGGGGTTACAATGAGCAGTTCTTC | CASNLLAGGYNEQFF
NA | NA | TRBJ1-1 | TRBV20-1 | TGCAGTGCTAGAGTGGCCAGAGGGAGCACTGAAGCTTTCTTT | CSARVARGSTEAFF
NA | few | TRBJ1-2 | TRBV12-3/TRBV12-4 | TGTGCCAGCAGTCCTGTAGCATCTAACTATGGCTACACCTTC | CASSPVASNYGYTF
TRBD1 | few | TRBJ1-2 | TRBV7-9 | TGTGCCAGCAGCTTAGAGGGGGCTGGGATCTATGGCTACACCTTC | CASSLEGAGIYGYTF
NA | NA | TRBJ2-5 | TRBV5-6 | TGTGCCGGCAGCTTGGTACAGAAAGAGACCCAGTACTTC | CAGSLVQKETQYF
TRBD2 | many | TRBJ2-7 | TRBV7-3 | TGTGCCAGCAGCCAGCAGAGCGGGGGCATCTCCGAGCAGTACTTC | CASSQQSGGISEQYF
TRBD1 | few | TRBJ2-5 | TRBV20-1 | TGCAGTGCTGAGAACCGGGCAGGGGGAGAGACCCAGTACTTC | CSAENRAGGETQYF
NA | many | TRBJ2-2 | TRBV20-1 | TGCAGTGCTCCGGGACTCTTGAACACCGGGGAGCTGTTTTTT | CSAPGLLNTGELFF
TRBD1 | NA | TRBJ1-2 | TRBV7-9 | TGTGCCAGCAGCCCCTGGGACAGCCTTGGCTACACCTTC | CASSPWDSLGYTF
TRBD1 | NA | TRBJ2-5 | TRBV5-6 | TGTGCCAGCAGCCGAACAGGGACAGATCAAGAGACCCAGTACTTC | CASSRTGTDQETQYF
NA | NA | TRBJ2-7 | TRBV20-1 | TGCAGTGCTAGAGACTTGGACAAGAGCCCCTACGAGCAGTACTTC | CSARDLDKSPYEQYF
NA | NA | TRBJ1-2 | TRBV4-2 | TGTGCCAGCAGCCGAGGGGACCCGGGGAGGGGTGGCTACACCTTC | CASSRGDPGRGGYTF